This T cell receptor beta chain is drawn from a study of blood T cell repertoires in COVID-19. Across the whole study: Acute and convalescent COVID-19 specimens originated in the United States, Italy and Spain. Sample material is recorded as cDNA or gDNA derived from T cells, B-cell-depleted T cells, or PBMCs.

The ends lost 5 bases at V and 7 bases at J; junction bases unmatched: 11. Looked up from germline, CDR1 is MNHEY and CDR2 is SMNVEV (reference sequence). The CDR3 extends over 16 amino acids. Source study methods: Reference gene primers were amplified, and this amplification served to estimate nucleated cell counts. Here immunoSEQ multiplex PCR was the method, and the copy in TCRdb shows in-frame clones only, minus some. The V and J calls and clone size come from that table; D and trimming were worked out from the DNA. In the table there are about 140,000 clones, around 81% of which are singletons. Specimen: peripheral blood. The V and J genes are TRBV27 and TRBJ2-2, with TRBD1 matching 9 bases. The sequence came from a human donor in a cohort sampled during active COVID-19. The CDR3 loop is CASSPTSQGAGGELFF. Written as DNA, the CDR3 is TGTGCCAGCAGTCCGACCTCACAGGGGGCTGGCGGGGAGCTGTTTTTT.